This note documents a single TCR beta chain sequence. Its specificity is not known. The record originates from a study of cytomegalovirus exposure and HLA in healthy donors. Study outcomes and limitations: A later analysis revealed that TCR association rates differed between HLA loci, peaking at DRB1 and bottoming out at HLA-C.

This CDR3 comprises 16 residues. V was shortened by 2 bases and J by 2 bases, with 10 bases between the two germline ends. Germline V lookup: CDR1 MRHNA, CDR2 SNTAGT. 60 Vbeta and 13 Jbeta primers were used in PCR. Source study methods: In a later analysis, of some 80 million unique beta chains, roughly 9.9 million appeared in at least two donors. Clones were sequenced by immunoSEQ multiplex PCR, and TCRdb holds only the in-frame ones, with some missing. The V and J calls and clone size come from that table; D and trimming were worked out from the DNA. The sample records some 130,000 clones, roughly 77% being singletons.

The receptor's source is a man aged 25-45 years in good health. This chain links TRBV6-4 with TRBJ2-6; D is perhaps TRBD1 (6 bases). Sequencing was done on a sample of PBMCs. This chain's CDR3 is CASSDGGAAGANVLTF. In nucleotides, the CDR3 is TGTGCCAGCAGTGACGGGGGCGCGGCTGGGGCCAACGTCCTGACTTTC.